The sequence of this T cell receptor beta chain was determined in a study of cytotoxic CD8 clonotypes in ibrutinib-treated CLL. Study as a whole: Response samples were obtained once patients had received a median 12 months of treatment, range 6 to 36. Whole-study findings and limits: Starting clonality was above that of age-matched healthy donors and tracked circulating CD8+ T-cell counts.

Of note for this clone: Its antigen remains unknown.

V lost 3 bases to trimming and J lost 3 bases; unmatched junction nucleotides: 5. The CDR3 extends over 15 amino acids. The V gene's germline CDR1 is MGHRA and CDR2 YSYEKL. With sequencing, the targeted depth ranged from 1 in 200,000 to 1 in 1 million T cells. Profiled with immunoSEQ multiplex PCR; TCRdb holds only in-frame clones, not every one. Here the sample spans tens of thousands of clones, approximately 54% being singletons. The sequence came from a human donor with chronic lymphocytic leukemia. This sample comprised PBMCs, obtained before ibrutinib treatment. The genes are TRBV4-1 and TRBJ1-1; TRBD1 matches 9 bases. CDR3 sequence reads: CASSQEDRGYTEAFF. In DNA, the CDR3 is TGCGCCAGCAGCCAGGAGGACAGGGGATACACTGAAGCTTTCTTT.